This T cell receptor (beta chain) was observed in a study of shared clonotypes between healthy human individuals. Overall study: The study used three CD4 naive, three CD4 memory, two CD8 naive and one CD8 memory plate per donor.

Profiling relied on immunoSEQ multiplex PCR, and the TCRdb table lists in-frame clones only, not all of them. Of approximately 700,000 clones listed, more than 70% are singletons. Germline V gene sequence: CDR1 LNHDA, CDR2 SQIVND (reference sequence). The CDR3 totals 14 residues. The V gene lost 10 bases and the J gene lost 0 bases, with 14 bases spanning the gap. The V gene is TRBV19, the J gene TRBJ2-3; D may be TRBD1 (6 bases). This sequence originates from a woman aged 25-40 years in good health. Sequenced: memory CD4+ T cells sorted from blood. The subset is: CD45RA-negative fraction. CDR3 amino acids: CATNRAFSTDTQYF. Written as DNA, the CDR3 is TGTGCCACGAACAGGGCCTTCAGCACAGATACGCAGTATTTT.